This T cell receptor (beta chain) was documented in a study of blood T cell repertoires in COVID-19. Profiling relied on immunoSEQ multiplex PCR, and the TCRdb table lists in-frame clones only, not all of them. Of about 61,000 clones listed, around 87% are singletons. The length of the CDR3 is 13 residues. Per germline, CDR1 SNHLY and CDR2 FYNNEI. The germline V and J ends were trimmed by 3 bases and 4 bases, with 7 bases remaining between them. Material for sequencing was peripheral blood. The TCR sequence derives from a man aged 55 to 70 with acute or convalescent COVID-19. The rearrangement joins TRBV2 to TRBJ1-5; D unresolved. The CDR3 nucleotides are TGTGCCAGCAGTGAGTACCGGAATCAGCCCCAGCATTTT. Protein: CASSEYRNQPQHF.